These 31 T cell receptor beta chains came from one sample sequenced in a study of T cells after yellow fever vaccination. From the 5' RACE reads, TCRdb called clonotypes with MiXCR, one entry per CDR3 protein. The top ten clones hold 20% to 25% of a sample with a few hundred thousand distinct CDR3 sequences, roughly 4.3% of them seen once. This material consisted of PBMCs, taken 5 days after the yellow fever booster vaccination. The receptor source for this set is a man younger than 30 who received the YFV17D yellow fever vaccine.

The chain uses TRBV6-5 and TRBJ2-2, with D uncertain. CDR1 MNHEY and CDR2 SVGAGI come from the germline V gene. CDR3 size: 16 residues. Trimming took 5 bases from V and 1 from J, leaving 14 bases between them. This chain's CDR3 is CASSPILTRNTGELFF. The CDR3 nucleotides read TGTGCCAGCAGTCCCATCCTGACCCGGAACACCGGGGAGCTGTTTTTT.

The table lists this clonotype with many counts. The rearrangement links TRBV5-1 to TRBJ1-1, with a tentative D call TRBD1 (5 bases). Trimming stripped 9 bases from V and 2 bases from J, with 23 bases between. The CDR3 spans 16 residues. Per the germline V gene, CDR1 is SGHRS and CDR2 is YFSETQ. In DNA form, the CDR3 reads TGCGCCAACACGCTTTATTTAGGGGAAACAAACACTGAAGCTTTCTTT. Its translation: CANTLYLGETNTEAFF.

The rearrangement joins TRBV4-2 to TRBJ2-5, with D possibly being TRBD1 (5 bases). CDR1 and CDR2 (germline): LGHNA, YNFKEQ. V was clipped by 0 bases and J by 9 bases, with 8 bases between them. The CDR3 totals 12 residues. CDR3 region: CASSQEKGPQYF. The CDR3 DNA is TGTGCCAGCAGCCAAGAAAAGGGGCCCCAGTACTTC.

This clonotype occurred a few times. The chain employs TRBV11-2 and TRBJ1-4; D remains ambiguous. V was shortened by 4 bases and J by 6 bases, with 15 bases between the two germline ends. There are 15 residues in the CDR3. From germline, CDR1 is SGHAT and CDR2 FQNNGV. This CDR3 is CASSSRDGRYEKLFF. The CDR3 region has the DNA TGTGCCAGCAGCTCACGGGATGGTCGTTATGAAAAACTGTTTTTT.

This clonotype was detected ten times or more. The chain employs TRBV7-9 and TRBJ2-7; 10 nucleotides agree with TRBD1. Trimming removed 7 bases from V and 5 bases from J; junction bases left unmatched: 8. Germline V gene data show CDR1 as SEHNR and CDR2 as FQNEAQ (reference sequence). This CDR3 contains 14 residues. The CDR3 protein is CASNSGTGEDEQYV. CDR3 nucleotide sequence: TGTGCCAGCAACTCGGGGACAGGGGAGGACGAGCAGTACGTC.

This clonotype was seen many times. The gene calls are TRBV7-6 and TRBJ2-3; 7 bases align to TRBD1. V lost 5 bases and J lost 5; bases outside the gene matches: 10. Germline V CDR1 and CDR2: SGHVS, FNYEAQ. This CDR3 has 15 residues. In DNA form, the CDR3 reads TGTGCCAGCAGCCTAGATACAGGGGCTGGAGATACGCAGTATTTT. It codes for CASSLDTGAGDTQYF.

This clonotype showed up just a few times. CDR3 DNA sequence: TGCGCCAGCAGCCGAGCCGTTTCGGGGGGAGAGACCCAGTACTTC. Protein product: CASSRAVSGGETQYF. The chain is built from TRBV5-1 and TRBJ2-5; TRBD2 matches 7 bases. Germline V gene data show CDR1 as SGHRS and CDR2 as YFSETQ. This CDR3 region has 15 residues. J lost 4 bases, V lost 4 bases, and 10 bases had no gene match.

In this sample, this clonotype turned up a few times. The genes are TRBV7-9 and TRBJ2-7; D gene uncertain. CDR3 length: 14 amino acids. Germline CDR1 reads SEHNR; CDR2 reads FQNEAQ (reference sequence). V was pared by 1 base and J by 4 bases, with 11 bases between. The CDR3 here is CASSLDVAEYEQYV. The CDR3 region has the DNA TGTGCCAGCAGCTTAGACGTGGCCGAATACGAGCAGTACGTC.

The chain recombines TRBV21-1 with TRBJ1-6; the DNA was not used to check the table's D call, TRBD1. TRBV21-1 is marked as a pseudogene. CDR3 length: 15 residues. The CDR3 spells CASSKLQGMVSPLHF. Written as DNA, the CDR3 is TGTGCCAGCAGCAAACTACAGGGGATGGTTTCACCCCTCCACTTT.

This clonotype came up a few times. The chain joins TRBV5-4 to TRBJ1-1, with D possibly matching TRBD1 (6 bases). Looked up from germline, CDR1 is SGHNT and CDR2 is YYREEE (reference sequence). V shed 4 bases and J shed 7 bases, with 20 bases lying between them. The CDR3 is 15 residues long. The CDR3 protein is CASSPSPGRGHEAFF. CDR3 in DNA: TGTGCCAGCAGCCCTTCCCCGGGCAGGGGCCATGAAGCTTTCTTT. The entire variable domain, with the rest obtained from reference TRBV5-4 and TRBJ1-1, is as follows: ETGVTQSPTHLIKTRGQQVTLRCSSQSGHNTVSWYQQALGQGPQFIFQYYREEENGRGNFPPRFSGLQFPNYSSELNVNALELDDSALYLCASSPSPGRGHEAFFGQGTRLTVV.

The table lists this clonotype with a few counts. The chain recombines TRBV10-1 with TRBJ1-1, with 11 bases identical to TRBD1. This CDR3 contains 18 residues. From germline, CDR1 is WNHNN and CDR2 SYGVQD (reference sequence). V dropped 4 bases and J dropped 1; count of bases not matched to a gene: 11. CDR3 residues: CASSAGRDRGDRNTEAFF. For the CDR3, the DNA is TGCGCCAGCAGTGCCGGCAGGGACAGGGGGGATAGGAACACTGAAGCTTTCTTT.

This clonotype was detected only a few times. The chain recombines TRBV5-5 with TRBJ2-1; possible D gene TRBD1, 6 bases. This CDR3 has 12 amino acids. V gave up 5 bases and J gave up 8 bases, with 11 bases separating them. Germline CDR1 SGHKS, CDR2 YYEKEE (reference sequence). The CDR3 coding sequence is TGTGCCAGCAGTCATGGGGGCTATGAGCAGTTCTTC. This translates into CASSHGGYEQFF.

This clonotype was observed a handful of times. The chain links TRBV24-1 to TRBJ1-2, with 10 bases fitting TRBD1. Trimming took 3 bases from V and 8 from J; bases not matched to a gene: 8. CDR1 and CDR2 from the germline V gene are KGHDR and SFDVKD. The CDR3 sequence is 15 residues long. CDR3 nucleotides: TGTGCCACCAGTGATCCCGCCGGGACAGGGGACGGCTACACCTTC. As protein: CATSDPAGTGDGYTF.

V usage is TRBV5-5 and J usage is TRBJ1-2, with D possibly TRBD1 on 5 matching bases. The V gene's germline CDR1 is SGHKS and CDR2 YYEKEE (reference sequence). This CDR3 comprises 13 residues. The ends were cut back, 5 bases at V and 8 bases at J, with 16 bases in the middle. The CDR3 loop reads CASRYPMTEGYTF. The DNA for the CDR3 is TGTGCCAGCAGGTATCCTATGACAGAAGGCTACACCTTC.

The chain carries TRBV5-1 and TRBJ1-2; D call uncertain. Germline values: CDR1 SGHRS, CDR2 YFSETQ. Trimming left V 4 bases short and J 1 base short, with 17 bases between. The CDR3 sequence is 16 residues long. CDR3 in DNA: TGCGCCAGCAGCCTACTTCTGACACGGAATAACTATGGCTACACCTTC. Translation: CASSLLLTRNNYGYTF.

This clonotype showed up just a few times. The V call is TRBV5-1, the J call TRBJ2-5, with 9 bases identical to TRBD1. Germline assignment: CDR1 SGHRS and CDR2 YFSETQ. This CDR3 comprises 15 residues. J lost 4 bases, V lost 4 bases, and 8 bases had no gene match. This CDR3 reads CASSPRTGEGETQYF. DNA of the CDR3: TGCGCCAGCAGCCCCCGGACAGGGGAGGGAGAGACCCAGTACTTC. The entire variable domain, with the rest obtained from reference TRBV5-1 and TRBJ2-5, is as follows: KAGVTQTPRYLIKTRGQQVTLSCSPISGHRSVSWYQQTPGQGLQFLFEYFSETQRNKGNFPGRFSGRQFSNSRSEMNVSTLELGDSALYLCASSPRTGEGETQYFGPGTRLLVL.

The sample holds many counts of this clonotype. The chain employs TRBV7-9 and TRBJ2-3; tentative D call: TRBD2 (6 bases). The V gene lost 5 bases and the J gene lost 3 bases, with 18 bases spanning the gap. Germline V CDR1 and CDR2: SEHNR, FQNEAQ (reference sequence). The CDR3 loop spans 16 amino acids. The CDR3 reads CASSPGDFRLTDTQYF. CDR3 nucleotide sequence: TGTGCCAGCAGCCCGGGGGACTTCCGTTTAACAGATACGCAGTATTTT.

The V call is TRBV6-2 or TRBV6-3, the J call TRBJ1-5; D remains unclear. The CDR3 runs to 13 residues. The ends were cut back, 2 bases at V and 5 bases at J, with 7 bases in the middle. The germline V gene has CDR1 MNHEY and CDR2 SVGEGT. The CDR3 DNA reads TGTGCCAGCAGTTACATCGGGGATCAGCCCCAGCATTTT. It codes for CASSYIGDQPQHF.

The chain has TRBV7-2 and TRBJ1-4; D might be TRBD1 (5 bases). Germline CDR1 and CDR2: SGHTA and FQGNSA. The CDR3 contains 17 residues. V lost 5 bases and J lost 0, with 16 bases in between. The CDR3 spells CASSPILGRATNEKLFF. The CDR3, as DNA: TGTGCCAGCAGCCCAATCCTGGGACGTGCAACTAATGAAAAACTGTTTTTT. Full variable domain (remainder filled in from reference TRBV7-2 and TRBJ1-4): GAGVSQSPSNKVTEKGKDVELRCDPISGHTALYWYRQSLGQGLEFLIYFQGNSAPDKSGLPSDRFSAERTGGSVSTLTIQRTQQEDSAVYLCASSPILGRATNEKLFFGSGTQLSVL.

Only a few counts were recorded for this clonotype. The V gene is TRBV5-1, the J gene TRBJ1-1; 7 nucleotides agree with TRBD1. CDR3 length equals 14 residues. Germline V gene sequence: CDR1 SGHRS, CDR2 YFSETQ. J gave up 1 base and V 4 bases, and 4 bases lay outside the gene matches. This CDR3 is CASSPGTENTEAFF. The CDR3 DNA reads TGCGCCAGCAGCCCCGGGACAGAGAACACTGAAGCTTTCTTT.

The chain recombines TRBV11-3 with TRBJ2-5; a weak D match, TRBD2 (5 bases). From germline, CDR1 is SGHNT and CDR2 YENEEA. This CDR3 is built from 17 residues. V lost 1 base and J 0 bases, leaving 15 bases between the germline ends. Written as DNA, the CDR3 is TGTGCCAGCAGCTTAGGGACTTCCAGTGGGTACCAAGAGACCCAGTACTTC. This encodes CASSLGTSSGYQETQYF.

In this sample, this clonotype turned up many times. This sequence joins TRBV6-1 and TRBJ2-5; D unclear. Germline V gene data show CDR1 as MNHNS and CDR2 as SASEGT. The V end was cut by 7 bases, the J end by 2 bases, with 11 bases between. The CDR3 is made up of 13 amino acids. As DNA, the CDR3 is TGTGCCAGCACCCTCTACTCGCAAGAGACCCAGTACTTC. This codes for CASTLYSQETQYF.

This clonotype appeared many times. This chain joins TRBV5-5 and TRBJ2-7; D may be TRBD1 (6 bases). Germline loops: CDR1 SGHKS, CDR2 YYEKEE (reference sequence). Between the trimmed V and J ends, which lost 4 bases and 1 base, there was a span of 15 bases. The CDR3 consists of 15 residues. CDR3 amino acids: CASSVTGGRSYEQYF. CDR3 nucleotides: TGTGCCAGCAGCGTGACAGGTGGGAGATCCTACGAGCAGTACTTC.

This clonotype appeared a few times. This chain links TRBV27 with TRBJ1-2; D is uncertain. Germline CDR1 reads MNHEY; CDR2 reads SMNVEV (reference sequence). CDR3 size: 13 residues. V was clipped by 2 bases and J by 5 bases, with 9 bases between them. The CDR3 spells CASSLADGYGYTF. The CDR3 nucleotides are TGTGCCAGCAGTTTAGCGGACGGTTATGGCTACACCTTC.

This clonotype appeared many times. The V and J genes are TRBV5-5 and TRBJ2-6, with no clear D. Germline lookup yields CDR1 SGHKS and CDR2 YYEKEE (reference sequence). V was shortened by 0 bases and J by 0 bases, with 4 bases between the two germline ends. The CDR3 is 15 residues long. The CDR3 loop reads CASSLDPSGANVLTF. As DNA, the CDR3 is TGTGCCAGCAGCTTGGATCCCTCTGGGGCCAACGTCCTGACTTTC.

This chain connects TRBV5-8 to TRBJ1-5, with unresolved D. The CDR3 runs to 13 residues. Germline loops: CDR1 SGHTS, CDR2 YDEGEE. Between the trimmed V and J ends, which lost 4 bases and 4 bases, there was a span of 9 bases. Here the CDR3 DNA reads TGTGCCAGCAGCCCGTCCCGAAATCAGCCCCAGCATTTT. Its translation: CASSPSRNQPQHF.

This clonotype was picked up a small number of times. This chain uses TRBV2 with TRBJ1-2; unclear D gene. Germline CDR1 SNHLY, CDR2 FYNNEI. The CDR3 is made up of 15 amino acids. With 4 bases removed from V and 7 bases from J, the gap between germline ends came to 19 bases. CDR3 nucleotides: TGTGCCAGCAGTGCCGAATACCCGGGGTCGTTTGGCTACACCTTC. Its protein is CASSAEYPGSFGYTF.

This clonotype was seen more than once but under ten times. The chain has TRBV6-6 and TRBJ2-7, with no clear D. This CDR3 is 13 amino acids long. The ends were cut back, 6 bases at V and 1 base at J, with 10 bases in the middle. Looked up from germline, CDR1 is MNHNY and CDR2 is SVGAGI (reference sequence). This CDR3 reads CASRTGGSYEQYV. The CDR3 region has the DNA TGTGCCAGCAGGACGGGTGGATCCTACGAGCAGTACGTC.

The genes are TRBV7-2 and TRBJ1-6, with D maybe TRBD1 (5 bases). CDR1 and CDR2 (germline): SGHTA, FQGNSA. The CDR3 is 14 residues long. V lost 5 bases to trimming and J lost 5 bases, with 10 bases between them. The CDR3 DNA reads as TGTGCCAGCAGCCAGGCAGGGAATAATTCACCCCTCCACTTT. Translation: CASSQAGNNSPLHF.

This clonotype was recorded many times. Written as DNA, the CDR3 is TGCGCCAGCAGCCATCAGCCCCAGCATTTT. It specifies CASSHQPQHF. The J gene is TRBJ1-5, the V gene TRBV5-1; D is unresolved. CDR1 is SGHRS, CDR2 YFSETQ, per germline. This CDR3 comprises 10 residues. Trimming shortened V by 4 bases and J by 5 bases, and 1 base separated the two germline ends.

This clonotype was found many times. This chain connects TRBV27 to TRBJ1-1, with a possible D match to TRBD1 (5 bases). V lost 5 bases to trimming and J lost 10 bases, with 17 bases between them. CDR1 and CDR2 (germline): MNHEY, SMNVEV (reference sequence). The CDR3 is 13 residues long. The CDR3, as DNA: TGTGCCAGCAGTCCGACCTTGGGGGGGGGAGCTTTCTTT. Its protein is CASSPTLGGGAFF.